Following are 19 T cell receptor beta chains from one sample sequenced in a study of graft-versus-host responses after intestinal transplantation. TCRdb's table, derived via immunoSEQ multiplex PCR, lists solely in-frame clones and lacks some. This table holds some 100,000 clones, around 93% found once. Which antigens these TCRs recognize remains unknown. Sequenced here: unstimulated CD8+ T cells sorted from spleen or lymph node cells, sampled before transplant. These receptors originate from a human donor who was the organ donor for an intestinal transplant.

The CDR3 coding sequence is TGTGCCACTTACTCCGGGACTAGCGGGTTTTACGAGCAGTACTTC. It is translated as CATYSGTSGFYEQYF. This chain links TRBV27 with TRBJ2-7, with TRBD2 matching over 12 bases. The trim removed 10 bases at V and 4 bases at J, leaving 11 bases unmatched. The CDR3 has 15 amino acids. CDR1 and CDR2 (germline): MNHEY, SMNVEV (reference sequence).

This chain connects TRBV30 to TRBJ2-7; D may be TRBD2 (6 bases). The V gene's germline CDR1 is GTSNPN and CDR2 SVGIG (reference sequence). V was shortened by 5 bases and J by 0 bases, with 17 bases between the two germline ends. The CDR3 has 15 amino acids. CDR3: CAWAPLAFSSYEQYF. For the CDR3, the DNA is TGTGCCTGGGCCCCGCTAGCGTTCAGCTCCTACGAGCAGTACTTC.

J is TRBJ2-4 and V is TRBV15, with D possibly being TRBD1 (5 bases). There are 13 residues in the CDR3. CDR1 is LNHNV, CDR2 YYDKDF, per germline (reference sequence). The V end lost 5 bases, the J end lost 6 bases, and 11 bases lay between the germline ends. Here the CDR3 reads CATSVGHLNIQYF. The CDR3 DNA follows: TGTGCCACCAGCGTAGGACACTTAAACATTCAGTACTTC.

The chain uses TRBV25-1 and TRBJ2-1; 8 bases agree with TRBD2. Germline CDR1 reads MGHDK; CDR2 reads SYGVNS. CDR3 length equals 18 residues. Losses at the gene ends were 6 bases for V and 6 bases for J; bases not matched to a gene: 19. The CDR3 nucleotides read TGTGCCAGCAGGCCCTTAGCGGGATTAGGGAGGACGGGCAATGAGCAGTTCTTC. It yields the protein CASRPLAGLGRTGNEQFF.

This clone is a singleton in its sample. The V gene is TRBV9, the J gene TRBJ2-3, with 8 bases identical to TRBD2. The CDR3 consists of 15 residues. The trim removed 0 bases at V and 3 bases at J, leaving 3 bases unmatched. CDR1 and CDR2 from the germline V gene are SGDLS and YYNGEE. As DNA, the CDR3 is TGTGCCAGCAGCGTAGCCGGGGGGGCTACAGATACGCAGTATTTT. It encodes CASSVAGGATDTQYF. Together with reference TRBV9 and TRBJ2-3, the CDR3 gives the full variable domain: DSGVTQTPKHLITATGQRVTLRCSPRSGDLSVYWYQQSLDQGLQFLIQYYNGEERAKGNILERFSAQQFPDLHSELNLSSLELGDSALYFCASSVAGGATDTQYFGPGTRLTVL.

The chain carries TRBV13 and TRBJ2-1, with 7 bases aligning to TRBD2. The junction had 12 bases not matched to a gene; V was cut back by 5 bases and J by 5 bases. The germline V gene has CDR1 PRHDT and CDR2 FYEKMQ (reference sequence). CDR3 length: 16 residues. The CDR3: CASSAGVGRGDNEQFF. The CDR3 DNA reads TGTGCCAGCAGCGCGGGGGTGGGACGGGGGGACAATGAGCAGTTCTTC.

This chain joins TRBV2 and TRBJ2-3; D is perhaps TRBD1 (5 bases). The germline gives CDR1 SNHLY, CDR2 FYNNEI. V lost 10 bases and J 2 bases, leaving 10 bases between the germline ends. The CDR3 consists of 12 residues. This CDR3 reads CATWGATDTQYF. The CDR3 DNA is TGTGCCACCTGGGGCGCCACAGATACGCAGTATTTT.

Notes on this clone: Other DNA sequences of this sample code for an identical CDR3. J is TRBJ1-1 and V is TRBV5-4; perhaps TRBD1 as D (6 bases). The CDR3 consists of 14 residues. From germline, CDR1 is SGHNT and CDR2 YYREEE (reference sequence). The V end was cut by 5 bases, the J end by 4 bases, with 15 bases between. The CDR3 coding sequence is TGTGCCAGCAGGCTGGCTCCAGGGGTCACTGAAGCTTTCTTT. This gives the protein CASRLAPGVTEAFF.

Here the CDR3 reads CASSLSTGLPYTQYF. The CDR3 nucleotides are TGTGCCAGCAGTTTATCGACAGGCTTACCCTATACGCAGTATTTT. V usage is TRBV27 and J usage is TRBJ2-3; TRBD1 might be the D (6 bases). Germline assignment: CDR1 MNHEY and CDR2 SMNVEV (reference sequence). The CDR3 has 15 residues. The V and J ends lost 0 bases and 7 bases respectively, with 14 bases between them.

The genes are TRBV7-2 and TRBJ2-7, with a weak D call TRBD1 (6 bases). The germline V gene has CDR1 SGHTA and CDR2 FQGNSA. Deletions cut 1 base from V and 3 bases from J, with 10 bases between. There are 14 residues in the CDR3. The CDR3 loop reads CASSLGGTIYEQYF. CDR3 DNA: TGTGCCAGCAGCTTAGGTGGGACAATCTACGAGCAGTACTTC.

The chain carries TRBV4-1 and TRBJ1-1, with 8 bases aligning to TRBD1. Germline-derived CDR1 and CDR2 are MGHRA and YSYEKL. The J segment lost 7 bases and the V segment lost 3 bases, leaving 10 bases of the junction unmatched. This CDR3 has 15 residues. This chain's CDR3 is CASSHPPIGTGEAFF. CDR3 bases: TGCGCCAGCAGCCATCCCCCCATCGGGACAGGTGAAGCTTTCTTT.

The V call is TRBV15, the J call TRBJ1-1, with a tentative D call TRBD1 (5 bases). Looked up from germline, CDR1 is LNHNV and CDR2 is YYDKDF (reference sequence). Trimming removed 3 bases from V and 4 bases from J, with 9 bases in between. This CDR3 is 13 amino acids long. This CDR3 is CATSSRVGTEAFF. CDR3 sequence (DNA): TGTGCCACCAGCAGCAGGGTTGGCACTGAAGCTTTCTTT.

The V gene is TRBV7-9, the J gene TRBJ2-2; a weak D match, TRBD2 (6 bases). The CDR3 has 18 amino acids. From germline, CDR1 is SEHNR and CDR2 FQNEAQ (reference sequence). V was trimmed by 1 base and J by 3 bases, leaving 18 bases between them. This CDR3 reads CASSLVWVRGDYTGELFF. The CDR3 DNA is TGTGCCAGCAGCTTAGTTTGGGTCCGTGGGGACTACACCGGGGAGCTGTTTTTT.

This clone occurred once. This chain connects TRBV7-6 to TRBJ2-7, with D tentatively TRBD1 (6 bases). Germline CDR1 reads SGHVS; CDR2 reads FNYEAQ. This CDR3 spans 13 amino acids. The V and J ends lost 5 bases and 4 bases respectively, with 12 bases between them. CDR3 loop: CASSPRRGYEQYF. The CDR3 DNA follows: TGTGCCAGCAGCCCCAGAAGGGGGTACGAGCAGTACTTC.

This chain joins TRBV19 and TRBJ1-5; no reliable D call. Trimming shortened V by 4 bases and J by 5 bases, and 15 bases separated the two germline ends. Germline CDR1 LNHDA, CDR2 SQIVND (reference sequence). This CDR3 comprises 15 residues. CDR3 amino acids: CASSSMRVSDQPQHF. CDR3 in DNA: TGTGCCAGTAGTAGTATGCGGGTTTCCGATCAGCCCCAGCATTTT.

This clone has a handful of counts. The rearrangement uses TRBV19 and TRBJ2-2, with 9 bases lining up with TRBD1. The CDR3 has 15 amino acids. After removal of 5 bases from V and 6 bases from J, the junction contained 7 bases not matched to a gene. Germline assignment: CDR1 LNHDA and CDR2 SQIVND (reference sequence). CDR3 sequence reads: CASSLTGGDSGELFF. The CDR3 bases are TGTGCCAGTAGTCTAACAGGGGGCGATTCCGGGGAGCTGTTTTTT.

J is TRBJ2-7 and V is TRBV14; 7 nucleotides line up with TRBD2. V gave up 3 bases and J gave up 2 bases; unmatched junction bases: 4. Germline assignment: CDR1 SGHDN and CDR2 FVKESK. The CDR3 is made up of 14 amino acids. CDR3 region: CASSHIAGTYEQYF. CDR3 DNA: TGTGCCAGCAGCCACATAGCGGGTACCTACGAGCAGTACTTC. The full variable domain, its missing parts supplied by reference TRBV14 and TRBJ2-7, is EAGVTQFPSHSVIEKGQTVTLRCDPISGHDNLYWYRRVMGKEIKFLLHFVKESKQDESGMPNNRFLAERTGGTYSTLKVQPAELEDSGVYFCASSHIAGTYEQYFGPGTRLTVT.

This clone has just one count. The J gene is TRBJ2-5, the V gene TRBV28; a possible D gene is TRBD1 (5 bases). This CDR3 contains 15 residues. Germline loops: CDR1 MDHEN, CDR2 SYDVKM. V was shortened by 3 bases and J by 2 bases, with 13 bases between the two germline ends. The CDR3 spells CASSFHITGQETQYF. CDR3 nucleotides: TGTGCCAGCAGTTTCCACATTACAGGTCAAGAGACCCAGTACTTC. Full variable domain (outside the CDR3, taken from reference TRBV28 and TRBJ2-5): DVKVTQSSRYLVKRTGEKVFLECVQDMDHENMFWYRQDPGLGLRLIYFSYDVKMKEKGDIPEGYSVSREKKERFSLILESASTNQTSMYLCASSFHITGQETQYFGPGTRLLVL.

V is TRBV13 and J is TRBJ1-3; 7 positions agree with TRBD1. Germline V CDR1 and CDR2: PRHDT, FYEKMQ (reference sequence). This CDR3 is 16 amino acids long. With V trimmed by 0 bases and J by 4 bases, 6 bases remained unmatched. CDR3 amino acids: CASSLGRGQDGNTIYF. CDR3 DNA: TGTGCCAGCAGCTTAGGCCGCGGACAGGACGGAAACACCATATATTTT.